This T cell receptor (beta chain) was captured by sequencing in a study of siplizumab effects on memory and regulatory T cells. Findings and caveats of the study: Tregs that proliferated in siplizumab cultures did not have their suppressive function confirmed.

About this clone: Its matching antigen is unknown.

Sequencing used immunoSEQ multiplex PCR; TCRdb keeps in-frame clones, though not all of them. This table has 90,000 to 110,000 clones, just over 90% appearing once. Specimen: Tregs sorted from blood. The source of this sequence is a human donor in good health.

The CDR3 protein is CASSAGGTGELFF. The DNA for the CDR3 is TGTGCCAGCAGTGCTGGCGGCACCGGGGAGCTGTTTTTT. The J gene is TRBJ2-2, the V gene TRBV2; D is unresolved. V dropped 4 bases and J dropped 4 bases, with 7 bases sitting between them. This CDR3 comprises 13 residues. Per the germline V gene, CDR1 is SNHLY and CDR2 is FYNNEI.